Below, 24 T cell receptor beta chains from the same sample are listed, as sequenced in a study of blood T cell repertoires in COVID-19. Profiled with immunoSEQ multiplex PCR; TCRdb holds only in-frame clones, not every one. The table lists around 130,000 clones, around nine tenths of them singletons. Material: peripheral blood. These receptors were obtained from a human donor in a cohort sampled during active COVID-19.

V gene TRBV19 combines with J gene TRBJ1-2; 10 bases agree with TRBD1. The V gene's germline CDR1 is LNHDA and CDR2 SQIVND (reference sequence). V lost 8 bases to trimming and J lost 5 bases; unmatched junction nucleotides: 2. This CDR3 contains 12 residues. The CDR3: CASRQGAYGYTF. The CDR3 DNA follows: TGTGCCAGTCGACAGGGGGCGTATGGCTACACCTTC.

Worth noting for this clone: Relative to the germline gene, one junction end is altered; a read error may explain this. The V and J genes are TRBV9 and TRBJ2-3; the D gene is possibly TRBD2 (6 bases). The CDR3 consists of 14 residues. In germline, CDR1 is SGDLS, CDR2 YYNGEE. The CDR3 sequence: CASSRLDGTDMQYF. CDR3 sequence (DNA): TGTGCCAGCAGCCGACTAGATGGCACAGATATGCAGTATTTT.

J is TRBJ2-3 and V is TRBV4-1, with D perhaps matching TRBD2 (5 bases). This CDR3 comprises 15 residues. The germline V gene encodes CDR1 MGHRA and CDR2 YSYEKL. V lost 1 base and J 0 bases, leaving 8 bases between the germline ends. CDR3 coding DNA: TGCGCCAGCAGCCAAGTGGAGGACAGCACAGATACGCAGTATTTT. Encoded protein: CASSQVEDSTDTQYF.

The rearrangement uses TRBV5-1 and TRBJ1-1; D might be TRBD1 (5 bases). The V gene lost 1 base and the J gene lost 2 bases, with 27 bases spanning the gap. Per germline, CDR1 SGHRS and CDR2 YFSETQ. CDR3 length: 20 residues. CDR3 sequence: CASSLNGQVFYTNTNTEAFF. DNA of the CDR3: TGCGCCAGCAGCTTGAACGGACAAGTCTTCTACACCAATACAAACACTGAAGCTTTCTTT.

Here the CDR3 DNA reads TGTGCCACCACCCTTAGCGGCGATGAGCAGTTCTTC. Translation: CATTLSGDEQFF. V and J are TRBV25-1 and TRBJ2-1; D may be TRBD2 (6 bases). The CDR3 has 12 amino acids. V lost 10 bases, J lost 8 bases, and 15 bases lay in between. The germline V gene has CDR1 MGHDK and CDR2 SYGVNS.

The genes are TRBV4-1 and TRBJ2-5; 11 bases fit TRBD2. The CDR3 has 15 residues. After removal of 4 bases from V and 5 bases from J, the junction contained 6 bases not matched to a gene. Germline CDR1 is MGHRA and CDR2 is YSYEKL. The CDR3 bases are TGCGCCAGCAGCCCACTAGCGGGGGAGCGGGAGACCCAGTACTTC. Translated, it gives CASSPLAGERETQYF.

V usage is TRBV29-1 and J usage is TRBJ2-2; possibly TRBD1 for D (6 bases). The CDR3 has 13 amino acids. V was pared by 6 bases and J by 5 bases, with 13 bases between. CDR1 SQVTM and CDR2 ANQGSEA come from the germline V gene. Here the CDR3 DNA reads TGCAGCGTCGCCAGCAGGGGTACCGGGGAGCTGTTTTTT. Protein: CSVASRGTGELFF.

The rearrangement links TRBV4-2 to TRBJ2-6; TRBD2 matches 14 bases. The CDR3 length is 19 residues. Trimming took 8 bases from V and 0 from J; bases not matched to a gene: 9. CDR1 is LGHNA and CDR2 is YNFKEQ in the germline V gene. CDR3 sequence: CASSGGLAGAPSGANVLTF. As DNA, the CDR3 is TGTGCCAGCTCAGGGGGACTAGCGGGAGCCCCCTCTGGGGCCAACGTCCTGACTTTC.

This clone was seen more than once but under ten times. The rearrangement links TRBV5-1 to TRBJ2-2; possibly TRBD2 for D (6 bases). Germline values: CDR1 SGHRS, CDR2 YFSETQ. CDR3 length: 16 residues. V was clipped by 3 bases and J by 2 bases, with 14 bases between them. CDR3 in DNA: TGCGCCAGCAGCTGGGGTGGTAGCGGTAACACCGGGGAGCTGTTTTTT. It encodes CASSWGGSGNTGELFF.

This clone was observed a few times. The chain couples TRBV7-2 to TRBJ2-2; possible D gene TRBD2, 5 bases. The CDR3 is 16 amino acids. V shed 0 bases and J shed 7 bases, with 15 bases lying between them. The V gene's germline CDR1 is SGHTA and CDR2 FQGNSA. CDR3 loop: CASSLAGVVWGGELFF. CDR3 in DNA: TGTGCCAGCAGCTTAGCGGGAGTAGTGTGGGGCGGGGAGCTGTTTTTT.

V and J are TRBV28 and TRBJ1-2, with no clear D. Germline V lookup: CDR1 MDHEN, CDR2 SYDVKM. This CDR3 region has 12 residues. V was shortened by 3 bases and J by 2 bases, with 4 bases between the two germline ends. CDR3 amino acids: CASSLANYGYTF. The CDR3 DNA is TGTGCCAGCAGTTTGGCCAACTATGGCTACACCTTC.

This chain connects TRBV27 to TRBJ2-7; the match to TRBD2 covers 13 bases. CDR3 size: 14 residues. Unmatched junction bases numbered 4, after V lost 3 bases and J lost 8 bases. Looked up from germline, CDR1 is MNHEY and CDR2 is SMNVEV (reference sequence). The CDR3 region is CASSFGTSGTKQYF. The CDR3 DNA reads as TGTGCCAGCAGTTTCGGGACTAGCGGGACCAAGCAGTACTTC.

The rearrangement uses TRBV3-1 (or the pseudogene TRBV3-2) and TRBJ1-2, with 7 positions matching TRBD1. The CDR3 consists of 14 residues. Looked up from germline, CDR1 is LGHDT and CDR2 is YNNKEL (reference sequence). Unmatched junction bases numbered 5, after V lost 1 base and J lost 6 bases. Written as DNA, the CDR3 is TGTGCCAGCAGCCAAGCAGGGGGAGGTAATGGCTACACCTTC. As protein: CASSQAGGGNGYTF.

The chain carries TRBV30 and TRBJ1-6; 9 bases align to TRBD1. CDR3 length: 15 amino acids. Germline lookup yields CDR1 GTSNPN and CDR2 SVGIG (reference sequence). The V gene end was trimmed by 3 bases and the J gene end by 10 bases; junction bases not matched to a gene: 10. The CDR3 is CAWSLQGAKGSPLHF. Written as DNA, the CDR3 is TGTGCCTGGAGCCTACAGGGGGCAAAAGGATCACCCCTCCACTTT.

The chain employs TRBV28 and TRBJ1-2, with 8 bases matching TRBD1. Germline V gene sequence: CDR1 MDHEN, CDR2 SYDVKM. This CDR3 is 13 amino acids long. V shed 3 bases, J shed 6 bases, and the junction held 3 bases outside the gene matches. The CDR3 here is CASSLQGANGYTF. CDR3 sequence (DNA): TGTGCCAGCAGTTTGCAGGGGGCTAATGGCTACACCTTC.

V and J are TRBV7-2 and TRBJ2-7, with unresolved D. The CDR3 totals 13 residues. Trimming stripped 3 bases from V and 3 bases from J, with 9 bases between. Germline loops: CDR1 SGHTA, CDR2 FQGNSA. The CDR3 is CASSFAANYEQYF. The CDR3 DNA reads as TGTGCCAGCAGCTTTGCGGCTAACTACGAGCAGTACTTC.

The CDR3: CASLRGALSSYNEQFF. The DNA for the CDR3 is TGTGCCAGCTTGCGGGGGGCCCTCAGCTCCTACAATGAGCAGTTCTTC. The chain links TRBV28 to TRBJ2-1; 8 bases align to TRBD2. Germline values: CDR1 MDHEN, CDR2 SYDVKM. The CDR3 extends over 16 amino acids. V shed 8 bases, J shed 0 bases, and the junction held 9 bases outside the gene matches.

This clone appeared a few times. The chain links TRBV29-1 to TRBJ1-2; 8 nucleotides agree with TRBD1. The germline V gene has CDR1 SQVTM and CDR2 ANQGSEA. Trimming at V came to 3 bases and at J to 3 bases, leaving 6 bases not matched to a gene. The CDR3 covers 14 residues. The CDR3 protein is CSVEQGALDYGYTF. The CDR3 DNA reads TGCAGCGTTGAGCAGGGGGCGCTGGACTATGGCTACACCTTC. The complete variable domain, with remaining parts taken from reference TRBV29-1 and TRBJ1-2, reads SAVISQKPSRDICQRGTSLTIQCQVDSQVTMMFWYRQQPGQSLTLIATANQGSEATYESGFVIDKFPISRPNLTFSTLTVSNMSPEDSSIYLCSVEQGALDYGYTFGSGTRLTVV.

The chain uses TRBV5-5 and TRBJ1-5; 7 bases are shared with TRBD1. The V gene end was trimmed by 4 bases and the J gene end by 4 bases; junction bases not matched to a gene: 11. The length of the CDR3 is 16 residues. The germline V gene encodes CDR1 SGHKS and CDR2 YYEKEE (reference sequence). The CDR3 sequence: CASSPLSGGINQPQHF. The CDR3 DNA reads as TGTGCCAGCAGCCCTTTGTCAGGGGGAATAAATCAGCCCCAGCATTTT.

V is TRBV11-2 and J is TRBJ2-2, with a weak D call TRBD2 (5 bases). Trimming cost V 3 bases and J 4 bases, with 12 bases left between them. CDR1 is SGHAT, CDR2 FQNNGV, per germline. This CDR3 region has 15 residues. CDR3 loop: CASSFGGPTTGELFF. CDR3 DNA sequence: TGTGCCAGCAGCTTTGGAGGACCGACCACCGGGGAGCTGTTTTTT.

The CDR3 sequence: CASAGQGFSGNTIYF. CDR3 DNA: TGTGCCAGCGCCGGACAGGGATTTTCTGGAAACACCATATATTTT. This sequence joins TRBV7-9 and TRBJ1-3; 8 positions match TRBD1. Germline V gene data show CDR1 as SEHNR and CDR2 as FQNEAQ (reference sequence). CDR3 length: 15 residues. Trimming cost V 8 bases and J 1 base; bases outside gene matches: 7.

The chain uses TRBV2 and TRBJ2-3; D gene unclear. The CDR3 loop spans 11 amino acids. Trimming cost V 6 bases and J 4 bases, with 5 bases left between them. In germline, CDR1 is SNHLY, CDR2 FYNNEI. CDR3 nucleotides: TGTGCCAGCAGGGTAGCAGATACGCAGTATTTT. Encoded protein: CASRVADTQYF.

This sequence joins TRBV28 and TRBJ2-2, with D maybe TRBD1 (6 bases). The germline V and J ends were trimmed by 4 bases and 5 bases, with 14 bases remaining between them. This CDR3 region has 15 residues. From germline, CDR1 is MDHEN and CDR2 SYDVKM. The CDR3, as DNA: TGTGCCAGCAGTTCCCCCGGGACACCGACCGGGGAGCTGTTTTTT. This gives the protein CASSSPGTPTGELFF.

This clone was observed a handful of times. This chain connects TRBV27 to TRBJ1-1; D is ambiguous. Germline V gene data show CDR1 as MNHEY and CDR2 as SMNVEV (reference sequence). The CDR3 is 14 amino acids. V was cut by 5 bases and J by 4 bases, with 14 bases left in between. In DNA, the CDR3 is TGTGCCAGCAGTCCCCGCGGGGTTGGCACTGAAGCTTTCTTT. Its translation is CASSPRGVGTEAFF.